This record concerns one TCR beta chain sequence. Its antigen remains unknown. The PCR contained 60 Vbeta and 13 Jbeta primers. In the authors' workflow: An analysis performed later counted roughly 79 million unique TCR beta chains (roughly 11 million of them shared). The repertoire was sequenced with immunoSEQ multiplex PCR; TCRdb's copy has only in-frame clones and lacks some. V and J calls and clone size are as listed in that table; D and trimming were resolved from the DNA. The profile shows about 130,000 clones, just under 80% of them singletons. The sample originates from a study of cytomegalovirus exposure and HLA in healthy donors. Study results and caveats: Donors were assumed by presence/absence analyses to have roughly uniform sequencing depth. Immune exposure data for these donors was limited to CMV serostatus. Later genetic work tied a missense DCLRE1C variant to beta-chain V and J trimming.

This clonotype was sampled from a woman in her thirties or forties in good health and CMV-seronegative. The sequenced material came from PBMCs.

CDR3 sequence: CASSVLRETDTQYF. The CDR3, as DNA: TGTGCCAGCAGTGTGTTGCGGGAGACAGATACGCAGTATTTT. The rearrangement links TRBV2 to TRBJ2-3; 7 positions agree with TRBD2. Germline V gene lookup returns CDR1 SNHLY and CDR2 FYNNEI. The CDR3 covers 14 residues. The ends lost 4 bases at V and 3 bases at J; junction bases unmatched: 4.